The rows below give T cell receptor beta chains drawn from one sample of a study of response to subunit inactivated influenza vaccine. In TCRdb, the RT-PCR reads were re-called with MiXCR into one record per CDR3 protein. Of roughly 160,000 distinct CDR3 sequences listed, around 10% were seen once; the top ten hold approximately 39%. This material consisted of CD8+ T cells sorted from PBMCs, taken roughly 24 months after vaccination. The receptors shown here come from a man between 50 and 75 years old who received an inactivated influenza vaccine. Each CDR3 is given with its conserved first and last residue. The D gene is left open where the match is weak. The size of a clone is reported for some rows only, either as once, few or many, or as a class for expanded clones.

D gene: TRBD2; CDR3 length: 17; J gene: TRBJ2-1; V gene: TRBV5-1; clone size: few; CDR3 DNA: TGCGCCAGCAGCTTGGCGGGCGGGAGGAATTACTACAATGAGCAGTTCTTC; CDR3 protein: CASSLAGGRNYYNEQFF
D gene: .; CDR3 length: 13; J gene: TRBJ2-7; V gene: TRBV2; clone size: .; CDR3 DNA: TGTGCCAGCAGTGAATTGGATGGGAGCGGGCAGTACTTC; CDR3 protein: CASSELDGSGQYF
D gene: .; CDR3 length: 12; J gene: TRBJ2-3; V gene: TRBV12-3/TRBV12-4; clone size: few; CDR3 DNA: TGTGCCAGCAGGACAGGGAGGGATACGCAGTATTTT; CDR3 protein: CASRTGRDTQYF
D gene: .; CDR3 length: 14; J gene: TRBJ2-3; V gene: TRBV7-9; clone size: .; CDR3 DNA: TGTGCCAGCAGCTTAAACCCCCGCGCAGATACGCAGTATTTT; CDR3 protein: CASSLNPRADTQYF
D gene: .; CDR3 length: 16; J gene: TRBJ2-7; V gene: TRBV4-3; clone size: .; CDR3 DNA: TGCGCCAGCAGCCAAGATTTCCCACAGGTTTATTACGAGCAGTACTTC; CDR3 protein: CASSQDFPQVYYEQYF
D gene: .; CDR3 length: 15; J gene: TRBJ1-1; V gene: TRBV19; clone size: many; CDR3 DNA: TGTGCCAGTACCCCGAGCAGAATATTGAACACTGAAGCTTTCTTT; CDR3 protein: CASTPSRILNTEAFF
D gene: .; CDR3 length: 13; J gene: TRBJ2-1; V gene: TRBV9; clone size: few; CDR3 DNA: TGTGCCAGCAGCGAGTACAGAATAGGAGAGCAGTTCTTC; CDR3 protein: CASSEYRIGEQFF
D gene: .; CDR3 length: 13; J gene: TRBJ2-7; V gene: TRBV20-1; clone size: .; CDR3 DNA: TGCAGTGCTAATCGGAACAGCCCCTACGAGCAGTACTTC; CDR3 protein: CSANRNSPYEQYF
D gene: .; CDR3 length: 17; J gene: TRBJ2-1; V gene: TRBV20-1; clone size: few; CDR3 DNA: TGCAGTGCTAGAGAAATAATCCGGGCCCTGGACCCCAATGAGCAGTTCTTC; CDR3 protein: CSAREIIRALDPNEQFF
D gene: .; CDR3 length: 12; J gene: TRBJ1-2; V gene: TRBV28; clone size: few; CDR3 DNA: TGTGCCAGCAGTTTATTGCCCCAAGGCTACACCTTC; CDR3 protein: CASSLLPQGYTF
D gene: .; CDR3 length: 14; J gene: TRBJ2-1; V gene: TRBV4-3; clone size: .; CDR3 DNA: TGCGCCAGCAGCCCCGGGACTTATATCAATGAGCAGTTCTTC; CDR3 protein: CASSPGTYINEQFF
D gene: .; CDR3 length: 13; J gene: TRBJ2-1; V gene: TRBV7-3; clone size: many; CDR3 DNA: TGTGCCAGCAGCCTCAGCGGGTTCAATGAGCAGTTCTTC; CDR3 protein: CASSLSGFNEQFF
D gene: .; CDR3 length: 12; J gene: TRBJ2-1; V gene: TRBV11-2; clone size: few; CDR3 DNA: TGTGCCAGCAGATTTATCCGTGATGAGCAGTTCTTC; CDR3 protein: CASRFIRDEQFF
D gene: .; CDR3 length: 15; J gene: TRBJ2-1; V gene: TRBV19; clone size: .; CDR3 DNA: TGTGCCAGTAGTGCCCAGGGGAATTTGTACAATGAGCAGTTCTTC; CDR3 protein: CASSAQGNLYNEQFF
D gene: TRBD2; CDR3 length: 19; J gene: TRBJ2-3; V gene: TRBV7-8; clone size: .; CDR3 DNA: TGTGCCAGCAGCCTAAAGGGGCCGGGACTAGCGGTGCTGGGGGATACGCAGTATTTT; CDR3 protein: CASSLKGPGLAVLGDTQYF
D gene: .; CDR3 length: 14; J gene: TRBJ2-7; V gene: TRBV19; clone size: many; CDR3 DNA: TGTGCCAGTAGCCCTGACAGGACCGATTACGAGCAGTACTTC; CDR3 protein: CASSPDRTDYEQYF
D gene: TRBD1; CDR3 length: 14; J gene: TRBJ2-2; V gene: TRBV6-1; clone size: .; CDR3 DNA: TGTGCCAGCAGTCAGGGGGCGAGGACCGGGGAGCTGTTTTTT; CDR3 protein: CASSQGARTGELFF
D gene: TRBD2; CDR3 length: 14; J gene: TRBJ2-1; V gene: TRBV29-1; clone size: many; CDR3 DNA: TGCAGCGTTGAGGGACTAGCGAGGCGCAATGAGCAGTTCTTC; CDR3 protein: CSVEGLARRNEQFF
D gene: TRBD2; CDR3 length: 16; J gene: TRBJ2-3; V gene: TRBV6-2/TRBV6-3; clone size: many; CDR3 DNA: TGTGCCAGCATCACCGGACTAGCGGGAGCGACAGATACGCAGTATTTT; CDR3 protein: CASITGLAGATDTQYF
D gene: .; CDR3 length: 15; J gene: TRBJ2-1; V gene: TRBV12-3/TRBV12-4; clone size: .; CDR3 DNA: TGTGCCAGCAGGACAGCCTTTAAGGGCTACAATGAGCAGTTCTTC; CDR3 protein: CASRTAFKGYNEQFF
D gene: TRBD1; CDR3 length: 16; J gene: TRBJ2-7; V gene: TRBV20-1; clone size: few; CDR3 DNA: TGCAGTGCTAGACTTTCAGGACAGGCCGAACCCTACGAGCAGTACTTC; CDR3 protein: CSARLSGQAEPYEQYF
D gene: .; CDR3 length: 16; J gene: TRBJ2-7; V gene: TRBV4-2; clone size: .; CDR3 DNA: TGTGCCAGCAGCCAGGCTAGACAGGCCCCAACCTACGAGCAGTACTTC; CDR3 protein: CASSQARQAPTYEQYF
D gene: .; CDR3 length: 14; J gene: TRBJ2-7; V gene: TRBV7-9; clone size: few; CDR3 DNA: TGTGCCATCCAACCCGGTGGGCCTCTGTACGAGCAGTACTTC; CDR3 protein: CAIQPGGPLYEQYF
D gene: TRBD2; CDR3 length: 16; J gene: TRBJ2-1; V gene: TRBV15; clone size: few; CDR3 DNA: TGTGCCACCAGCAGAGGACTAGCGTCGACCTACAATGAGCAGTTCTTC; CDR3 protein: CATSRGLASTYNEQFF
D gene: TRBD2; CDR3 length: 14; J gene: TRBJ2-1; V gene: TRBV19; clone size: few; CDR3 DNA: TGTGCCAGTAGATTAGCGGGAGGGTACAATGAGCAGTTCTTC; CDR3 protein: CASRLAGGYNEQFF
D gene: .; CDR3 length: 14; J gene: TRBJ2-5; V gene: TRBV24-1; clone size: few; CDR3 DNA: TGTGCCACCAGTGATCCCGGGATCCAAGAGACCCAGTACTTC; CDR3 protein: CATSDPGIQETQYF
D gene: TRBD2; CDR3 length: 14; J gene: TRBJ2-7; V gene: TRBV5-1; clone size: many; CDR3 DNA: TGCGCCAGCAGCTTGGATGGTAGCGGGTACGAGCAGTACTTC; CDR3 protein: CASSLDGSGYEQYF
D gene: TRBD2; CDR3 length: 17; J gene: TRBJ2-7; V gene: TRBV9; clone size: few; CDR3 DNA: TGTGCCAGCAGCGATCCAGTCAGCCTAGCGGGGGAAGGCGAGCAGTACTTC; CDR3 protein: CASSDPVSLAGEGEQYF
D gene: .; CDR3 length: 13; J gene: TRBJ1-2; V gene: TRBV12-3/TRBV12-4; clone size: many; CDR3 DNA: TGTGCCAGCAGTCCCGGTCTTTCCTATGGCTACACCTTC; CDR3 protein: CASSPGLSYGYTF
D gene: TRBD2; CDR3 length: 16; J gene: TRBJ2-3; V gene: TRBV27; clone size: .; CDR3 DNA: TGTGCCAGCAGTCTGGGACTAGCGGATTACACAGATACGCAGTATTTT; CDR3 protein: CASSLGLADYTDTQYF
D gene: TRBD2; CDR3 length: 14; J gene: TRBJ2-1; V gene: TRBV10-2; clone size: many; CDR3 DNA: TGCGCCAGCAGCAGCGGGGGGGCTAACAATGAGCAGTTCTTC; CDR3 protein: CASSSGGANNEQFF
D gene: .; CDR3 length: 14; J gene: TRBJ1-1; V gene: TRBV27; clone size: many; CDR3 DNA: TGTGCCAGCAGTTTATCTGGGGCCGACACTGAAGCTTTCTTT; CDR3 protein: CASSLSGADTEAFF
D gene: TRBD2; CDR3 length: 16; J gene: TRBJ2-7; V gene: TRBV4-2; clone size: .; CDR3 DNA: TGTGCCAGCAGCCCCCGGACTAGCGGGAGTGGCGACGAGCAGTACTTC; CDR3 protein: CASSPRTSGSGDEQYF
D gene: TRBD1; CDR3 length: 15; J gene: TRBJ2-7; V gene: TRBV20-1; clone size: .; CDR3 DNA: TGCAGTGCTAGTATTATAGGGACAGGGAGCCACGAGCAGTACTTC; CDR3 protein: CSASIIGTGSHEQYF
D gene: .; CDR3 length: 18; J gene: TRBJ1-6; V gene: TRBV6-5; clone size: .; CDR3 DNA: TGTGCCAGCAGTTATTCGCCGAACCTCGGGGGCAATAATTCACCCCTCCACTTT; CDR3 protein: CASSYSPNLGGNNSPLHF
D gene: .; CDR3 length: 13; J gene: TRBJ1-6; V gene: TRBV7-6; clone size: .; CDR3 DNA: TGTGCCAGCAGTACTTCCGAGGAGTCACCCCTCCACTTT; CDR3 protein: CASSTSEESPLHF
D gene: .; CDR3 length: 17; J gene: TRBJ1-6; V gene: TRBV4-2; clone size: .; CDR3 DNA: TGTGCCAGCAGCCAAGATGGACAGAGCTCCTATAATTCACCCCTCCACTTT; CDR3 protein: CASSQDGQSSYNSPLHF
D gene: TRBD1; CDR3 length: 18; J gene: TRBJ2-7; V gene: TRBV12-3/TRBV12-4; clone size: once; CDR3 DNA: TGTGCCAGCAGTTTCGGGACAGGGGACCCATACTCCACCTACGAGCAGTACTTC; CDR3 protein: CASSFGTGDPYSTYEQYF
D gene: TRBD2; CDR3 length: 16; J gene: TRBJ2-1; V gene: TRBV20-1; clone size: few; CDR3 DNA: TGCAGTGCTAGAGGGGTAGCGGGAGTTGCCTACAATGAGCAGTTCTTC; CDR3 protein: CSARGVAGVAYNEQFF
D gene: TRBD1; CDR3 length: 14; J gene: TRBJ2-7; V gene: TRBV7-8; clone size: few; CDR3 DNA: TGTGCCAGCAGCCGTGCAGGGGGATCCTACGAGCAGTACTTC; CDR3 protein: CASSRAGGSYEQYF
D gene: .; CDR3 length: 16; J gene: TRBJ2-3; V gene: TRBV2; clone size: few; CDR3 DNA: TGTGCCAGCAGCGGGGTTTCAATTCGGAACTTACAACCGCAGTATTTT; CDR3 protein: CASSGVSIRNLQPQYF
D gene: .; CDR3 length: 15; J gene: TRBJ2-1; V gene: TRBV5-4; clone size: many; CDR3 DNA: TGTGCCAGCAGCTTTGACACTAGCTCCTACAATGAGCAGTTCTTC; CDR3 protein: CASSFDTSSYNEQFF
D gene: TRBD2; CDR3 length: 15; J gene: TRBJ2-3; V gene: TRBV20-1; clone size: few; CDR3 DNA: TGCAGTGCTAGAGTAGCGGGAGGGCCGTTCGATACGCAGTATTTT; CDR3 protein: CSARVAGGPFDTQYF